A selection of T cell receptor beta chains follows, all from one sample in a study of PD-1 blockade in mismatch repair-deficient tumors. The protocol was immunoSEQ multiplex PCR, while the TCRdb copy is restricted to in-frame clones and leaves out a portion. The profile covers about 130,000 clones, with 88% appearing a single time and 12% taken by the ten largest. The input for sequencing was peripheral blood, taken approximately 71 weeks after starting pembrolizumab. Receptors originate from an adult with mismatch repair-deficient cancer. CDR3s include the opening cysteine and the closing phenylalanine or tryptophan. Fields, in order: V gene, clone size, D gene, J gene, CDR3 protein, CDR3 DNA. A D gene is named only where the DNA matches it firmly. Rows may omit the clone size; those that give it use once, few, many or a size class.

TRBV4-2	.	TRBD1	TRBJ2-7	CASSQGTGGGYEQYF	TGTGCCAGCAGCCAAGGGACAGGGGGGGGGTACGAGCAGTACTTC
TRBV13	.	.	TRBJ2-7	CASSRGLGRGEQYF	TGTGCCAGCAGCCGAGGACTGGGAAGGGGCGAGCAGTACTTC
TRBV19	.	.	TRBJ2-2	CASSISGNTGELFF	TGTGCCAGTAGTATTAGCGGGAACACCGGGGAGCTGTTTTTT
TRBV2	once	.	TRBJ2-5	CASSERGAQETQYF	TGTGCCAGCAGTGAACGAGGGGCGCAAGAGACCCAGTACTTC
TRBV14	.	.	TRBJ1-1	CASSSLGGADTEAFF	TGTGCCAGCAGCTCCCTCGGGGGCGCGGACACTGAAGCTTTCTTT
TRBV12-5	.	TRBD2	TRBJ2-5	CATTSAGTETQYF	TGTGCTACCACTAGCGCCGGCACCGAGACCCAGTACTTC
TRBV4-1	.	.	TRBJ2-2	CASSQGPGGELFF	TGCGCCAGCAGCCAAGGTCCGGGCGGGGAGCTGTTTTTT
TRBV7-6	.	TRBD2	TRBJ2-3	CASSRTSGRSDTQYF	TGTGCCAGCAGCCGGACTAGCGGGAGATCGGATACGCAGTATTTT
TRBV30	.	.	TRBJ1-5	CAWSDGVNSNQPQHF	TGTGCCTGGAGTGACGGTGTGAACAGCAATCAGCCCCAGCATTTT
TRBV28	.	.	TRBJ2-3	CASSLSGATADTQYF	TGTGCCAGCAGTTTATCCGGAGCTACGGCAGATACGCAGTATTTT
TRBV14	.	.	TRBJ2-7	CASSQDRAGTYEQYF	TGTGCCAGCAGCCAAGATAGGGCGGGAACCTACGAGCAGTACTTC
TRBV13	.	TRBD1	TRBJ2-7	CASSSYGTGPYEQYF	TGTGCCAGCAGCTCCTACGGGACAGGCCCCTACGAGCAGTACTTC
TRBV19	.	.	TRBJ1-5	CASSTRVLNQPQHF	TGTGCCAGTAGTACCCGAGTCCTCAATCAGCCCCAGCATTTT